What follows are 5 T cell receptor beta chains derived from one specimen sequenced in a study of CD8 T cells in Susac syndrome. Reverse transcription of roughly 0.45 to 1 ug RNA used random hexamers. A single record per CDR3 protein comes from TCRdb applying MiXCR to the immunoSEQ multiplex PCR reads. This sample has about 120,000 distinct CDR3 sequences, with approximately 93% found just once. Sequences were obtained from CD4+ T cells from PBMCs. Receptor source: a human donor with multiple sclerosis.

The genes are TRBV7-9 and TRBJ2-7, with 9 bases lining up with TRBD1. The CDR3 is 18 amino acids. Unmatched junction bases numbered 16, after V lost 3 bases and J lost 4 bases. Germline CDR1 and CDR2: SEHNR and FQNEAQ (reference sequence). The CDR3: CASSFGTGFVLVGYEQYF. CDR3 coding DNA: TGTGCCAGCAGCTTCGGGACAGGGTTTGTTCTCGTTGGGTACGAGCAGTACTTC.

The V gene is TRBV27, the J gene TRBJ2-7; 8 bases agree with TRBD2. Germline lookup yields CDR1 MNHEY and CDR2 SMNVEV (reference sequence). The CDR3 totals 15 residues. Trimming cost V 3 bases and J 5 bases; bases outside gene matches: 9. CDR3 loop: CASSFLSGGGHEQYF. The CDR3 DNA reads TGTGCCAGCAGTTTCCTCTCGGGGGGGGGCCACGAGCAGTACTTC.

This clonotype was seen a single time. The genes are TRBV30 and TRBJ2-5, with 9 bases fitting TRBD2. In germline, CDR1 is GTSNPN, CDR2 SVGIG (reference sequence). V was pared by 4 bases and J by 1 base, with 4 bases of the junction left unmatched. There are 14 residues in the CDR3. CDR3 sequence reads: CAWKVAGAQETQYF. DNA for the CDR3: TGTGCCTGGAAAGTAGCGGGGGCCCAAGAGACCCAGTACTTC.

The chain uses TRBV30 and TRBJ2-1, with 9 bases aligning to TRBD2. The J segment lost 9 bases and the V segment lost 2 bases, leaving 14 bases of the junction unmatched. This CDR3 contains 16 residues. Germline CDR1 is GTSNPN and CDR2 is SVGIG (reference sequence). The CDR3 DNA follows: TGTGCCTGGAGTACCTCTCCGCGGGGGGGCCTAGGTGAGCAGTTCTTC. Residues: CAWSTSPRGGLGEQFF.

The sample holds one count of this clonotype. The chain is built from TRBV19 and TRBJ2-3; 11 bases map to TRBD2. The J segment lost 5 bases and the V segment lost 5 bases, leaving 6 bases of the junction unmatched. The CDR3 is 15 residues long. From germline, CDR1 is LNHDA and CDR2 SQIVND (reference sequence). CDR3 nucleotide sequence: TGTGCCAGTAGTGTGCTAGCGGGGGGTGAAGATACGCAGTATTTT. It yields the protein CASSVLAGGEDTQYF. The complete variable domain, with remaining parts taken from reference TRBV19 and TRBJ2-3, reads DGGITQSPKYLFRKEGQNVTLSCEQNLNHDAMYWYRQDPGQGLRLIYYSQIVNDFQKGDIAEGYSVSREKKESFPLTVTSAQKNPTAFYLCASSVLAGGEDTQYFGPGTRLTVL.